This T cell receptor (beta chain) came from a study of technical replicates of blood from a few donors. Germline V gene lookup returns CDR1 SGHNT and CDR2 YYREEE (reference sequence). CDR3 length: 14 amino acids. V lost 2 bases and J 4 bases, leaving 9 bases between the germline ends. Clones were read by immunoSEQ multiplex PCR, and TCRdb kept only the in-frame ones, dropping some. Here the sample spans some 14,000 clones, roughly four fifths being singletons. The sample comprised PBMCs. This TCR came from a human donor in good health. The V and J genes are TRBV5-4 and TRBJ2-2; no reliable D call. CDR3 residues: CASSFKAGTGELFF. The CDR3 bases are TGTGCCAGCAGCTTTAAAGCTGGCACCGGGGAGCTGTTTTTT.